This T cell receptor beta chain was identified during a study of T cell responses to AZD1222 COVID-19 vaccine. Profiling relied on immunoSEQ multiplex PCR, and the TCRdb table lists in-frame clones only, not all of them. This sample has around 110,000 clones, with around 90% found just once. CDR1 MNHEY and CDR2 SMNVEV come from the germline V gene (reference sequence). The CDR3 sequence is 12 residues long. Concerning this clone: The junction departs from the called germline gene at one end, perhaps through a read error.

V and J are TRBV27 and TRBJ2-7; weak D call: TRBD2 (6 bases). The TCR originated in an adult who received the AZD1222 COVID-19 vaccine. The starting material was peripheral blood, obtained 28 days after the second AZD1222 dose. CDR3 sequence: CASSPLRESQVF. CDR3 in DNA: TGTGCCAGCAGTCCATTACGGGAGTCACAGGTTTTC.